Below are 2 T cell receptor beta chains sequenced from a single sample in a study of cytomegalovirus exposure and HLA in healthy donors. The PCR had 60 Vbeta and 13 Jbeta primers. Using immunoSEQ multiplex PCR, the repertoire was profiled, and TCRdb retains in-frame clones only, with some absent. This table has approximately 100,000 clones, 85% to 90% appearing once. Sequenced: PBMCs. All receptors derive from a man aged 25 to 40 in good health and CMV-seronegative.

This CDR3 reads CASTRLGPAAYEQYF. The DNA of the CDR3 is TGTGCCAGCACCCGACTAGGGCCCGCCGCCTACGAGCAGTACTTC. The chain joins TRBV28 to TRBJ2-7; a weak D match, TRBD2 (6 bases). Trimming removed 7 bases at V and 2 bases at J, with 18 bases between. Germline CDR1 MDHEN, CDR2 SYDVKM. The CDR3 runs 15 residues. Looking up the rest from reference TRBV28 and TRBJ2-7 gives the full variable domain: DVKVTQSSRYLVKRTGEKVFLECVQDMDHENMFWYRQDPGLGLRLIYFSYDVKMKEKGDIPEGYSVSREKKERFSLILESASTNQTSMYLCASTRLGPAAYEQYFGPGTRLTVT.

The rearrangement joins TRBV9 to TRBJ2-1; 10 positions agree with TRBD1. The CDR3 is 17 residues long. Per the germline V gene, CDR1 is SGDLS and CDR2 is YYNGEE. V dropped 4 bases and J dropped 7; count of bases not matched to a gene: 14. The chain's CDR3 is CASSPSARDRGLNEQFF. CDR3 coding DNA: TGTGCCAGCAGCCCTTCCGCCCGGGACAGGGGTTTGAATGAGCAGTTCTTC. Based on the CDR3 plus reference TRBV9 and TRBJ2-1, the full variable domain is DSGVTQTPKHLITATGQRVTLRCSPRSGDLSVYWYQQSLDQGLQFLIQYYNGEERAKGNILERFSAQQFPDLHSELNLSSLELGDSALYFCASSPSARDRGLNEQFFGPGTRLTVL.